These 22 T cell receptor beta chains were all obtained from the same sample, sequenced in a study of CD8 T cells in ankylosing spondylitis. TCRdb itself ran the 5' RACE reads through MiXCR, one entry per CDR3 protein. The sample records about 130,000 distinct CDR3 sequences, about an eighth being singletons. Sequenced: blood, either unsorted or a sorted T cell fraction (not recorded which). These receptor sequences come from a female donor with ankylosing spondylitis or in good health (not recorded which).

This clonotype was counted ten times or more. The chain is built from TRBV30 and TRBJ1-1, with D uncertain. V lost 3 bases to trimming and J lost 3 bases, with 11 bases between them. This CDR3 has 13 residues. In germline, CDR1 is GTSNPN, CDR2 SVGIG (reference sequence). The CDR3, as DNA: TGTGCCTGGAGATTTTCTTGGGACACTGAAGCTTTCTTT. Translation: CAWRFSWDTEAFF.

V and J are TRBV28 and TRBJ2-7; 12 bases align to TRBD1. This CDR3 has 19 amino acids. CDR1 and CDR2 from the germline V gene are MDHEN and SYDVKM. Germline trimming cut 1 base from V and 6 bases from J; bases unmatched to any gene: 16. The CDR3 loop is CASSLSFPRTGTGGGEQYF. DNA of the CDR3: TGTGCCAGCAGTTTATCCTTCCCCCGTACCGGGACAGGGGGCGGCGAGCAGTACTTC.

As concerns this clonotype: A much larger clone sits a single nucleotide away, making a read error possible. The V call is TRBV2, the J call TRBJ1-2, with 11 bases matching TRBD1. The CDR3 has 19 amino acids. The germline CDR1 and CDR2 sequences are SNHLY and FYNNEI. This CDR3 is CTSSLDSGTGGSGNYGYTF. In nucleotides, the CDR3 is TGTACCAGCAGTTTAGACTCAGGGACAGGGGGGTCAGGTAACTATGGCTACACCTTC.

The CDR3 sequence is CSARAGTAPYEQYF. The CDR3 nucleotides are TGCAGTGCTAGGGCCGGGACTGCGCCCTACGAGCAGTACTTC. The V gene is TRBV20-1, the J gene TRBJ2-7; D might be TRBD2 (6 bases). V lost 3 bases, J lost 2 bases, and 14 bases lay in between. CDR3 length: 14 residues. Germline V gene data show CDR1 as DFQATT and CDR2 as SNEGSKA (reference sequence).

Comment on this clonotype: This could be a read error, since a much larger clone is one nucleotide away. The J gene is TRBJ1-2, the V gene TRBV5-6; D gene ambiguous. This CDR3 is 14 amino acids long. CDR1 and CDR2 from the germline V gene are SGHDT and YYEEEE. Here the CDR3 reads CASSSQTNYYGDTF. DNA for the CDR3: TGTGCCAGCAGCTCCCAGACAAACTACTATGGCGACACCTTC. The entire variable domain, with the rest obtained from reference TRBV5-6 and TRBJ1-2, is as follows: DAGVTQSPTHLIKTRGQQVTLRCSPKSGHDTVSWYQQALGQGPQFIFQYYEEEERQRGNFPDRFSGHQFPNYSSELNVNALLLGDSALYLCASSSQTNYYGDTFGSGTRLTVV.

This clonotype was found many times. V and J are TRBV10-3 and TRBJ2-7; 14 bases are a match to TRBD2. Germline values: CDR1 ENHRY, CDR2 SYGVKD. This CDR3 has 19 residues. The V gene end was trimmed by 2 bases and the J gene end by 1 base; junction bases not matched to a gene: 10. CDR3 DNA sequence: TGTGCCATCAGTGAGCCTCCACCGGGACTAGCGGGGGTGTCCTACGAGCAGTACTTC. As protein: CAISEPPPGLAGVSYEQYF.

The sample holds many counts of this clonotype. The rearrangement links TRBV5-1 to TRBJ2-7; a weak D match, TRBD1 (6 bases). V lost 4 bases and J 3 bases, leaving 17 bases between the germline ends. Germline values: CDR1 SGHRS, CDR2 YFSETQ. The CDR3 has 15 amino acids. The CDR3 bases are TGCGCCAGCAGCCAGGGGCCCCCGTCCAACTACGAGCAGTACTTC. This sequence encodes CASSQGPPSNYEQYF. Full variable domain (outside the CDR3, taken from reference TRBV5-1 and TRBJ2-7): KAGVTQTPRYLIKTRGQQVTLSCSPISGHRSVSWYQQTPGQGLQFLFEYFSETQRNKGNFPGRFSGRQFSNSRSEMNVSTLELGDSALYLCASSQGPPSNYEQYFGPGTRLTVT.

This clonotype occurred many times. The genes are TRBV19 and TRBJ1-1, with D possibly matching TRBD1 (6 bases). Trimming left V 7 bases short and J 0 bases short, with 21 bases between. In germline, CDR1 is LNHDA, CDR2 SQIVND (reference sequence). The CDR3 length is 17 residues. CDR3 loop: CASKVRLAGDMNTEAFF. CDR3 coding DNA: TGTGCCAGTAAGGTGAGGCTGGCAGGGGACATGAACACTGAAGCTTTCTTT.

This clonotype was seen repeatedly, ten times or more. This sequence joins TRBV4-1 and TRBJ2-5, with 8 positions matching TRBD2. J gave up 0 bases and V 5 bases, and 5 bases lay outside the gene matches. Germline V lookup: CDR1 MGHRA, CDR2 YSYEKL. The CDR3 sequence is 15 residues long. The CDR3 DNA sequence: TGCGCCAGCAGCTTGGATAGCGGGGACCAAGAGACCCAGTACTTC. It translates to CASSLDSGDQETQYF.

This clonotype came up many times. The chain joins TRBV28 to TRBJ2-4, with D perhaps given as TRBD1 or TRBD2 (6 bases each). The germline V and J ends were trimmed by 6 bases and 5 bases, with 8 bases remaining between them. Germline V gene lookup returns CDR1 MDHEN and CDR2 SYDVKM. This CDR3 is 12 amino acids long. The CDR3 DNA reads TGTGCCAGCAGGGAGGGGGAAAACATTCAGTACTTC. Residues: CASREGENIQYF.

This clonotype was counted at least ten times. The DNA of the CDR3 is TGTGCCAGCTTCCGCGCTTCGGGGTACAATGAGCAGTTCTTC. Translating gives CASFRASGYNEQFF. The chain uses TRBV7-9 and TRBJ2-1; tentative D call: TRBD2 (5 bases). The CDR3 consists of 14 residues. Trimming shortened V by 8 bases and J by 4 bases, and 15 bases separated the two germline ends. Germline CDR1 reads SEHNR; CDR2 reads FQNEAQ (reference sequence).

In this sample, this clonotype turned up once. This chain connects TRBV27 to TRBJ2-1; the D is unclear. The V and J ends lost 8 bases and 4 bases respectively, with 15 bases between them. The CDR3 covers 14 residues. Germline V lookup: CDR1 MNHEY, CDR2 SMNVEV (reference sequence). The CDR3 loop is CASGESTDYNEQFF. The CDR3 DNA follows: TGTGCCAGCGGTGAGTCGACCGATTACAATGAGCAGTTCTTC.

This clonotype was counted at least ten times. The chain couples TRBV12-3 or TRBV12-4 to TRBJ2-7, with D uncertain. Trimming took 0 bases from V and 4 from J, leaving 7 bases between them. The CDR3 sequence is 13 residues long. In DNA form, the CDR3 reads TGTGCCAGCAGTTTAGCGCTTAGGTACGAGCAGTACTTC. This sequence encodes CASSLALRYEQYF.

This clonotype was recorded many times. The chain carries TRBV20-1 and TRBJ2-5; TRBD2 agrees at 7 bases. The CDR3 has 17 amino acids. V lost 5 bases to trimming and J lost 0 bases; unmatched junction nucleotides: 15. CDR1 is DFQATT, CDR2 SNEGSKA, per germline (reference sequence). CDR3 bases: TGCAGTGCTTACCCCCCCCGCTCCGGGGGGTACCAAGAGACCCAGTACTTC. Translating it yields CSAYPPRSGGYQETQYF.

This sequence joins TRBV7-2 and TRBJ2-3, with 9 bases fitting TRBD2. With 3 bases clipped from V and 4 bases from J, the junction kept 5 bases outside the gene matches. Germline V gene lookup returns CDR1 SGHTA and CDR2 FQGNSA. The length of the CDR3 is 15 residues. The CDR3 loop is CASSLLREGPDTQYF. The DNA for the CDR3 is TGTGCCAGCAGCTTGTTGCGGGAGGGCCCAGATACGCAGTATTTT.

Regarding this clonotype: A read error may explain this, as a much larger clone is one base away. CDR3 bases: TGTGCCAGCAGCCCCGGGACAGGAAACTATGGCTACGCCTTC. It codes for CASSPGTGNYGYAF. V is TRBV11-2 and J is TRBJ1-2, with 8 positions matching TRBD1. Per the germline V gene, CDR1 is SGHAT and CDR2 is FQNNGV. This CDR3 has 14 residues. The full variable domain, its missing parts supplied by reference TRBV11-2 and TRBJ1-2, is EAGVAQSPRYKIIEKRQSVAFWCNPISGHATLYWYQQILGQGPKLLIQFQNNGVVDDSQLPKDRFSAERLKGVDSTLKIQPAKLEDSAVYLCASSPGTGNYGYAFGSGTRLTVV.

This clonotype was counted many times. This chain links TRBV5-1 with TRBJ2-2; a possible D gene is TRBD1 (5 bases). Germline V gives CDR1 SGHRS, CDR2 YFSETQ. The CDR3 runs to 15 residues. The V end lost 4 bases, the J end lost 0 bases, and 10 bases lay between the germline ends. The chain's CDR3 is CASSPTETNTGELFF. The CDR3 DNA sequence: TGCGCCAGCAGCCCGACAGAAACGAACACCGGGGAGCTGTTTTTT.

This rearrangement joins TRBV5-4 to TRBJ2-7; TRBD2 is a possible D gene (6 bases). The germline V gene has CDR1 SGHNT and CDR2 YYREEE (reference sequence). The V end was cut by 3 bases, the J end by 2 bases, with 12 bases between. There are 14 residues in the CDR3. CDR3 loop: CASSSRDLTYEQYF. In nucleotides, the CDR3 is TGTGCCAGCAGCTCCCGGGACTTAACCTACGAGCAGTACTTC.

In its sample, this clonotype was seen many times. Here the CDR3 reads CASPGSPGASTGELFF. CDR3 DNA sequence: TGTGCCAGTCCCGGGAGCCCGGGAGCTAGCACCGGGGAGCTGTTTTTT. The rearrangement links TRBV12-3 or TRBV12-4 to TRBJ2-2, with D possibly TRBD2 on 6 matching bases. V was pared by 9 bases and J by 4 bases, with 21 bases between. This CDR3 comprises 16 residues.

This clonotype was recorded at least ten times. The chain uses TRBV3-1 and TRBJ2-1; D call uncertain. The V and J ends lost 3 bases and 2 bases respectively, with 11 bases between them. CDR3 size: 15 residues. CDR1 and CDR2 from the germline V gene are LGHDT and YNNKEL (reference sequence). The chain's CDR3 is CASSQTTNTYNEQFF. The CDR3 DNA is TGTGCCAGCAGCCAGACAACAAATACCTACAATGAGCAGTTCTTC.

This clonotype was found many times. The rearrangement uses TRBV30 and TRBJ2-3, with unresolved D. The CDR3 loop spans 13 amino acids. The V and J ends lost 3 bases and 5 bases respectively, with 12 bases between them. The germline V gene encodes CDR1 GTSNPN and CDR2 SVGIG (reference sequence). CDR3 sequence (DNA): TGTGCCTGGAGCGCACCGAACTTAGATACGCAGTATTTT. It codes for CAWSAPNLDTQYF. The entire variable domain, with the rest obtained from reference TRBV30 and TRBJ2-3, is as follows: SQTIHQWPATLVQPVGSPLSLECTVEGTSNPNLYWYRQAAGRGLQLLFYSVGIGQISSEVPQNLSASRPQDRQFILSSKKLLLSDSGFYLCAWSAPNLDTQYFGPGTRLTVL.

A word on this clonotype: A much larger clonotype is one base distant, so this may be a read error. The chain couples TRBV29-1 to TRBJ1-5, with 7 bases identical to TRBD1. The germline gives CDR1 SQVTM, CDR2 ANQGSEA. The CDR3 is 14 amino acids. The trim removed 4 bases at V and 6 bases at J, leaving 9 bases unmatched. CDR3 sequence: CSVGEQGRGQPQHF. CDR3 nucleotide sequence: TGCAGCGTTGGCGAACAGGGGAGAGGTCAGCCCCAGCATTTT.